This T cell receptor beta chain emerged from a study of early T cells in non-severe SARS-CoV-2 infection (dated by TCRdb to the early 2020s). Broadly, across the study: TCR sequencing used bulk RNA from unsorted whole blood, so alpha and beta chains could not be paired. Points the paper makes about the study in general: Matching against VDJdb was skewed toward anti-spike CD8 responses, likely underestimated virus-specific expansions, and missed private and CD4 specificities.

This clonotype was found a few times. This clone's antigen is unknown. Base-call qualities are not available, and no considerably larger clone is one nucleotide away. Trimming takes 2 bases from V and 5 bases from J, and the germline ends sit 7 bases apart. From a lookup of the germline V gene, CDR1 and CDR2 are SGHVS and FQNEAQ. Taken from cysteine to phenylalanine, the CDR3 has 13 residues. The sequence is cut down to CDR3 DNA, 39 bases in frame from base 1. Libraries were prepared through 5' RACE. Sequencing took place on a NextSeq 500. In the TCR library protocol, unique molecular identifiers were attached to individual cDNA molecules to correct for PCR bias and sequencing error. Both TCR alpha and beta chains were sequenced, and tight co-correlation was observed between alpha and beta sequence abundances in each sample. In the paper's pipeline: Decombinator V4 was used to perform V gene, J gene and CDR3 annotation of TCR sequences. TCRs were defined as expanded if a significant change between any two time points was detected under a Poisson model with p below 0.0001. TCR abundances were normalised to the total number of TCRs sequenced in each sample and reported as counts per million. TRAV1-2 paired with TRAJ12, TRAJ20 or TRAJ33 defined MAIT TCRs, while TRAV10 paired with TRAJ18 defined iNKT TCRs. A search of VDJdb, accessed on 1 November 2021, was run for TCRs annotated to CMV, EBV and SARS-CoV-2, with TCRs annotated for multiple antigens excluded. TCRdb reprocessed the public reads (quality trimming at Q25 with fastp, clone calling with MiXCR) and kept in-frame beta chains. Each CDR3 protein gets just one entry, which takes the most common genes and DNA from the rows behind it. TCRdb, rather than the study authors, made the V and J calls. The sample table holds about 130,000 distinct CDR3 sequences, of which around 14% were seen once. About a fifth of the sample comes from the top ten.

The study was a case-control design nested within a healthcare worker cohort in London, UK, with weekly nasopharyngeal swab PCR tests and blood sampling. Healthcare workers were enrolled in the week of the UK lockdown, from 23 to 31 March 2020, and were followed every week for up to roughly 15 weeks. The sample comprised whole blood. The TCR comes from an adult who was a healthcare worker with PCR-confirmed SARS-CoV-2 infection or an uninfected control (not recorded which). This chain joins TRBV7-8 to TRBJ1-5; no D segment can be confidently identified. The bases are TGTGCCAGCAGCTTAATGGAGGATCAGCCCCAGCATTTT. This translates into CASSLMEDQPQHF.